This TCR beta chain stems from a study of glioma-infiltrating T cells. Findings and limits, study-wide: Very few CDR3 sequences were shared between tissue and blood. Gliomas, especially low-grade, showed above-expected tissue-blood divergence; non-neoplastic patients showed below.

The CDR3 length is 13 residues. After removal of 6 bases from V and 5 bases from J, the junction contained 5 bases not matched to a gene. Germline assignment: CDR1 SGHVS and CDR2 FNYEAQ. This clonotype was counted only a few times. The antigen is not known. The iRepertoire nested amplicon-rescue multiplex PCR amplified TCR alpha and beta CDR3s from RNA. Tissue mRNA or PBMC total RNA, roughly 100-400 ng, went into one-step reverse transcription and amplification. Each CDR3 protein gets one entry after TCRdb re-called the multiplex PCR reads with MiXCR. The table has over 140,000 distinct CDR3 sequences, around 42% seen once.

The V gene is TRBV7-6, the J gene TRBJ1-1; 8 nucleotides agree with TRBD1. The source of this sequence is a human donor with low-grade glioma or glioblastoma, undergoing nonglioma brain surgery, or in good health (not recorded which). The sample comprised glioma tissue, nonneoplastic brain tissue, or PBMCs (not recorded which). The CDR3 reads CASRQQGGTEAFF. The CDR3 DNA sequence: TGTGCCAGCAGGCAACAGGGGGGTACTGAAGCTTTCTTT.